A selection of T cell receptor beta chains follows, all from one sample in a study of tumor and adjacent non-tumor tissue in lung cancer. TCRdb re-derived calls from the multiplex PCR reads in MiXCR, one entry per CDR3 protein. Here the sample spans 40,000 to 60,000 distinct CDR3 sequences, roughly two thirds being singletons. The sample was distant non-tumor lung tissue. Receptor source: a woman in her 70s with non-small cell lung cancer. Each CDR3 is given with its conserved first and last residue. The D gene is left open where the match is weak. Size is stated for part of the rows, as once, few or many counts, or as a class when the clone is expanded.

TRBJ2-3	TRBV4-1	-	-	TGCGGCAGCAGCCGAGTCTCAAGCGTGCGCAGCATAGATACGCAGTATTTT	CGSSRVSSVRSIDTQYF
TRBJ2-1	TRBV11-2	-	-	TGTGCCAGCATAGATTCCTACAATGAGCAGTTCTTC	CASIDSYNEQFF
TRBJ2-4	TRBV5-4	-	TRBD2	TGCGCCAGCAGCCCGGGGGTTAGCGGGAGGGCCAAAAACTTTCAGTACTTC	CASSPGVSGRAKNFQYF
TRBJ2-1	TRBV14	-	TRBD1	TGTGCCAACAGCCAAGCTACAGGGGTCGCCTACAATGAGCAGTTCTTC	CANSQATGVAYNEQFF
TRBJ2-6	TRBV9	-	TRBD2	TGTGCCAGCAGCGTCGCGGGGGGGGTCTCTGGGGCCAACGTCCTGACTTTC	CASSVAGGVSGANVLTF
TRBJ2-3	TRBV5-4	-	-	TGTGCCAGCATCTTGGTAGGCGGTAACACAGATACGCAGTATTTT	CASILVGGNTDTQYF
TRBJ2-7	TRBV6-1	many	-	TGTGCCAGCAGTGGGGGCGCTAGCGTCCTCTACGAGCAGTACTTC	CASSGGASVLYEQYF
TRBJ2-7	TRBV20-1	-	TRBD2	TGCAGTGCTCTGGCTAGCGGGAGTATAGCGTACGAACAGTACTTC	CSALASGSIAYEQYF
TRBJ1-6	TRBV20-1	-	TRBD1	TGCAGTGCTAGAAACACGAGGACAGGGTTTTACTATAATTCACCCCACCACTTT	CSARNTRTGFYYNSPHHF
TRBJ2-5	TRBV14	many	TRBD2	TGTGCCAGCAGCCAAGACCTAGCGGGAAGGGAGACCCAGTACTTC	CASSQDLAGRETQYF
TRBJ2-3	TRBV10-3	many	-	TGTGCCATCAGTCCGCAGGGGACCGATACGCAGTATTTT	CAISPQGTDTQYF
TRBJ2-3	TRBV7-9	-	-	TGTGCCAGCAGCTTAGACTCTGCGGCAGATACGCAGTATTTT	CASSLDSAADTQYF
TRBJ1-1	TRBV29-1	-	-	TGCAGCGTCCAGAATGCAAGAATTTCTCAGGACGATGCAGCTTTCTTT	CSVQNARISQDDAAFF
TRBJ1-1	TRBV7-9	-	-	TGTGCCAGCAGCTTAGTGGTGGTCAGCGGAGCTTTATTT	CASSLVVVSGALF
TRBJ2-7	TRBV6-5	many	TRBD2	TGTGCCAGCAGTGAGGATAGGGGCGGGAGACGGTACGAGCAGTACTTC	CASSEDRGGRRYEQYF
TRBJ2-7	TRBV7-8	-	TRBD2	TGTGCCAGCAGCGCCCCGGGAGGCGAGCAGTACTTC	CASSAPGGEQYF
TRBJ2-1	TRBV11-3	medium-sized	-	TGTGCCAGCAGCTTGGGAAATACCTTCTACAATGAGCAGTTCTTC	CASSLGNTFYNEQFF
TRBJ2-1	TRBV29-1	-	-	TGCAGCGCTTTGGGCCCCGGTCCGAATGAGCAGTTCTTC	CSALGPGPNEQFF
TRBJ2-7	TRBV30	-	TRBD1	TGTGCCTGGGGTCTCGGGACAGTCACCTACGAGCAGTACTTC	CAWGLGTVTYEQYF
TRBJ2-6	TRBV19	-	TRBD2	TGTGCCAGTACCGGAGGCGGGAGGTCAGGTGGGGCCAACGTCCTGACTTTC	CASTGGGRSGGANVLTF
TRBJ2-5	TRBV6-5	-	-	TGTGCCTGCAGTTCCTCCGGGACAGAGGGCGGGGAGACCCAGTGCTTC	CACSSSGTEGGETQCF
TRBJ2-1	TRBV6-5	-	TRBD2	TGTGCCAGCAGGGAGTTTGGCGCTAGCGGGAGAGGGATTGACACCCAGTTCTTC	CASREFGASGRGIDTQFF
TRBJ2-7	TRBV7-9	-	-	TGTGCCAGTAGCTTCTGGTCTGCTTCATGGTTTTCCTACGAGCAGTACTTC	CASSFWSASWFSYEQYF
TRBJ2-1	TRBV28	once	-	TGTGCCAGCAGTTGGAATACCGGGACACTGAACAATGAGCAGTTCTTC	CASSWNTGTLNNEQFF
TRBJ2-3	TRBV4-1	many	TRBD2	TGCGCCAGCAGGCGCTATAGCGGGGGCACAGATACGCAGTATTTT	CASRRYSGGTDTQYF
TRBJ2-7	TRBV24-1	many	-	TGTGCCACCAGTCAACAGGAATGGGCCTACGAGCAGTACTTC	CATSQQEWAYEQYF
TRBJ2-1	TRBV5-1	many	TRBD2	TGCGCCAGCAGCTTGGTAGGACTAGCGGAGTCCAATGAGCAGTTCTTC	CASSLVGLAESNEQFF
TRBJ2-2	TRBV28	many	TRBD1	TGTGCCAGCAGAGGACAGGGTTGGACCGGGGAGCTGTTTTTT	CASRGQGWTGELFF
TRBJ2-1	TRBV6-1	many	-	TGTGCCAGCCGCCAAACCCGAGGTTCAGGTAACAATGAGCAGTTCTTC	CASRQTRGSGNNEQFF
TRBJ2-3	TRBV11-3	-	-	TGTGACAGCAGCCAATACACCGGGGAGAAGAGCACAGATACGCAGTATTTT	CDSSQYTGEKSTDTQYF
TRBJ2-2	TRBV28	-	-	TGTGCCAGCAGCCCGATCGACGGGGGAGGCACCGGGGAGCTGTTTTTT	CASSPIDGGGTGELFF
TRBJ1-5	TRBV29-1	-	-	TGCAGCATCGTGACAGTTAACAATCAGCCCCAACATTTT	CSIVTVNNQPQHF
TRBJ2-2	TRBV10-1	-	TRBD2	TGCGCCAGTAGCTCGCTAGCGGGAGAGGACACCGGGGAACTGTTTTTT	CASSSLAGEDTGELFF
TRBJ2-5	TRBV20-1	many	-	TGCAGTGCTAGAGCTAGCCAAGAGACCCAGTACTTC	CSARASQETQYF
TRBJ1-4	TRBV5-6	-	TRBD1	TGTGCCAGCAGCTCTGAAGGGGGCGATTATGAGAAACTGTTTTTT	CASSSEGGDYEKLFF
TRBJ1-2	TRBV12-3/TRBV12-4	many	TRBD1	TGTGCCAGCAGTTTATCGGGACAGGGATCTTCTAACTGTGGCTACACCTTC	CASSLSGQGSSNCGYTF
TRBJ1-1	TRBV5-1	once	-	TGCGCCAGTAGGATGAGATTGGGGCAGAACACTGAAGCTTTCTTT	CASRMRLGQNTEAFF
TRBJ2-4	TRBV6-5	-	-	TGTGCCAGCAGAGTCGGACTTACTTCGTTGGGGGATCAAAACATTCAGTATTTC	CASRVGLTSLGDQNIQYF
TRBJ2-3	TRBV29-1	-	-	TGCAGCATGCAAAGTGGGGGGAACACATATACGCAGTATTTT	CSMQSGGNTYTQYF
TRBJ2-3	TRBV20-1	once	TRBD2	TGCAGTGCTAGAGATCTGAGGGGACTAGCGGGAGGACCTACAAGCACAGATACGCAGTATTTT	CSARDLRGLAGGPTSTDTQYF
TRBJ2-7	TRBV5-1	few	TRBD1	TGCGCCAGCAGCTTGGAGGGGGCGGTTTCCTACGAGCAGTACTTC	CASSLEGAVSYEQYF
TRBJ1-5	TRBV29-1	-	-	TGCAGTGTTGTTCTTCAGGTCTATAGCAATCAGCCCCATCATTTT	CSVVLQVYSNQPHHF
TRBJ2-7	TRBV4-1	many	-	TGCGCCAGCAGCCAAGAGGGCAGGGGAATCTACGAGCAGTACTTC	CASSQEGRGIYEQYF
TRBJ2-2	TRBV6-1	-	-	TGTGCCAGCACTGGACTGAGGAACACCGGGGAGCTCTTTTTT	CASTGLRNTGELFF
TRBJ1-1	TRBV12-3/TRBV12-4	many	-	TGTGCCAGCAGTCCCGGGATGAACACTGAAGCTTTCTTT	CASSPGMNTEAFF
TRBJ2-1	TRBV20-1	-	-	TGCAGTGCTAGAGCCGGCAGTCGAGCTCCCAATGAGCAGTTCTTC	CSARAGSRAPNEQFF
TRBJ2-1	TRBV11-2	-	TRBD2	TGTGCCAGCACCTTAAGGGGTAGCGGGAGGGCCTTAAGCTCCTACAATGAGCAGTTCTTC	CASTLRGSGRALSSYNEQFF
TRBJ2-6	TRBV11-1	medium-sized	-	TGTGCCAGCAGTCGCAGCTCTGGGGCCAACGTCCTGACTTTC	CASSRSSGANVLTF
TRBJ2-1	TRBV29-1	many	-	TGCAGCGTTGGACCAGGGTTCTCCTACAATGAGCAGTTCTTC	CSVGPGFSYNEQFF
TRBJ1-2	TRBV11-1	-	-	TGTGCCAGCAGTCATTCGAGTGTTCGCTATGGCTACACCTTC	CASSHSSVRYGYTF
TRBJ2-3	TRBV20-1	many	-	TGCAGTGCTAGAGAGAGACAGGGGGATTCCACTAGCGGGAGCACAGATACGCAGTATTTT	CSARERQGDSTSGSTDTQYF
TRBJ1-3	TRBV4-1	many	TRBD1	TGCGCCAGCAGCCATAAAGGACAGGGTCACTCTGGAAACACCATATATTTT	CASSHKGQGHSGNTIYF
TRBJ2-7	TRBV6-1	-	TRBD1	TGTGTCAGCACCGAAAGGTGGGACAGGGGCTATGAGCAGTACTTC	CVSTERWDRGYEQYF
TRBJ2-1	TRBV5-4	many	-	TGTGCCAGCAGCTTGGAAATTTTAGGCAATGAGCAGTTCTTC	CASSLEILGNEQFF
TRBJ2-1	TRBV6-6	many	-	TGTGCCAGCAGGGACCGATACAATGAGCAGTTCTTC	CASRDRYNEQFF
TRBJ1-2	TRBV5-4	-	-	TGTGCTAGCAGCTCGCGGGGGGAACCGTGTGGCTACACCTTC	CASSSRGEPCGYTF
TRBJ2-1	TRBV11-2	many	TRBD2	TGTGCCAGCAGCTTAGTTCCCGTTTTCGCTAGCGGGAGCTCCTACAATGAGCAGTTCTTC	CASSLVPVFASGSSYNEQFF
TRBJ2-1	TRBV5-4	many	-	TGTGCCAGCAGCTTCCCCGGGGGAGCCCGCAATGAGCAGTTCTTC	CASSFPGGARNEQFF